A selection of T cell receptor beta chains follows, all from one sample in a study of CD8+ T cells in alopecia areata. Profiled with immunoSEQ multiplex PCR; TCRdb holds only in-frame clones, not every one. The profile shows 180,000 or so clones, approximately 52% of them singletons. Sequencing used CD4+ T cells sorted from blood, obtained at approximately week 60, from a patient treated with tofacitinib. These receptors all stem from a human donor with alopecia areata. The CDR3 runs from the conserved cysteine through the conserved F or W. The D gene is left open where the match is weak. Some rows mark clone size as missing; the rest say once, few, many or name a class of expanded clone.

j_call | d_call | clone_size | v_call | cdr3_aa | cdr3_nt
TRBJ1-2 | NA | NA | TRBV6-5 | CASRSSYTSYGYTF | TGTGCCAGCAGGTCCTCTTATACTTCCTATGGCTACACCTTC
TRBJ2-3 | NA | NA | TRBV29-1 | CSARDSSTDTQYF | TGCAGCGCCCGGGACTCCAGCACAGATACGCAGTATTTT
TRBJ2-1 | TRBD2 | NA | TRBV27 | CASSARLAGANNEQFF | TGTGCCAGCAGTGCCCGACTAGCGGGGGCTAACAATGAGCAGTTCTTC
TRBJ2-7 | NA | few | TRBV7-2 | CASSLVGYEQYF | TGTGCCAGCAGCTTAGTAGGCTACGAGCAGTACTTC
TRBJ1-1 | NA | NA | TRBV2 | CASSGASPMNTEAFF | TGTGCCAGCAGTGGGGCGTCGCCTATGAACACTGAAGCTTTCTTT
TRBJ2-4 | NA | NA | TRBV29-1 | CSVVPGLAKNIQYF | TGCAGCGTTGTCCCAGGACTAGCCAAAAACATTCAGTACTTC
TRBJ2-7 | NA | NA | TRBV6-1 | CASREQVGGEQYF | TGTGCCAGCAGGGAACAGGTGGGCGGGGAGCAGTACTTC
TRBJ1-2 | NA | few | TRBV11-3 | CASSLEGRRGVYGYTF | TGTGCCAGCAGCTTAGAGGGACGGAGAGGAGTCTATGGCTACACCTTC
TRBJ2-3 | NA | NA | TRBV2 | CASSGNRETDTQYF | TGTGCCAGCAGTGGAAACAGGGAGACAGATACGCAGTATTTT
TRBJ2-2 | NA | few | TRBV6-6 | CASRRDTGELFF | TGTGCCAGCAGACGAGACACCGGGGAGCTGTTTTTT
TRBJ2-5 | NA | NA | TRBV6-1 | CASNGDFGGTQYF | TGTGCCAGCAATGGCGATTTCGGGGGGACCCAGTACTTC
TRBJ1-5 | TRBD1 | NA | TRBV6-1 | CASSSTGLNQPQHF | TGTGCCAGCAGTTCGACAGGGCTCAATCAGCCCCAGCATTTT
TRBJ2-3 | TRBD2 | NA | TRBV18 | CASSPATRAGASTDTQYF | TGTGCCAGCTCACCAGCCACGAGAGCGGGGGCAAGCACAGATACGCAGTATTTT
TRBJ2-3 | NA | few | TRBV30 | CAWSTRVITDTQYF | TGTGCCTGGAGCACCAGGGTTATCACAGATACGCAGTATTTT
TRBJ2-1 | NA | NA | TRBV7-7 | CASSLDTRDEQFF | TGTGCCAGCTCACTAGATACGCGGGATGAGCAGTTCTTC
TRBJ1-1 | NA | NA | TRBV13 | CASSLGRGTEAFF | TGTGCCAGCAGCTTAGGTCGAGGGACTGAAGCTTTCTTT
TRBJ1-5 | TRBD1 | NA | TRBV7-2 | CASSFGTGGQPQHF | TGTGCCAGCAGCTTCGGAACAGGGGGTCAGCCCCAGCATTTT
TRBJ2-7 | TRBD1 | few | TRBV29-1 | CSVRISGTGYEQYF | TGCAGCGTGAGAATTTCTGGGACAGGCTACGAGCAGTACTTC
TRBJ1-4 | NA | few | TRBV7-9 | CASRVAGTNEKLFF | TGTGCCAGCAGGGTGGCTGGAACTAATGAAAAACTGTTTTTT
TRBJ1-2 | TRBD1 | NA | TRBV2 | CASSLTGAGGYTF | TGTGCCAGCAGCCTGACAGGGGCAGGTGGCTACACCTTC
TRBJ1-3 | TRBD1 | NA | TRBV5-1 | CASSRTGGENTIYF | TGCGCCAGCAGTCGGACAGGGGGCGAGAACACCATATATTTT
TRBJ1-1 | NA | NA | TRBV5-1 | CASSLTAQGTEAFF | TGCGCCAGCAGCTTGACTGCCCAAGGCACTGAAGCTTTCTTT